The 31 T cell receptor beta chains presented below share a single source sample, sequenced in a study of T cells in Graves' hyperthyroidism and ophthalmopathy. Using RNA transcripts as the source, TCR beta CDR3 regions were amplified. HTBI primers were employed in a first-round RT-PCR of the TCR CDR3. TCRdb re-called the multiplex PCR reads through MiXCR, storing one row per CDR3 protein. The sample has some 800,000 distinct CDR3 sequences; roughly 40% are singletons. The specimen was blood. The receptors come from a young man with Graves' hyperthyroidism.

This clonotype has a handful of counts. The gene calls are TRBV19 and TRBJ1-5; TRBD1 agrees at 7 bases. J lost 7 bases, V lost 10 bases, and 13 bases had no gene match. Germline CDR1 is LNHDA and CDR2 is SQIVND (reference sequence). This CDR3 has 14 amino acids. In DNA form, the CDR3 reads TGTGCCACCGACCGGCACAGGGGAGGCCAGCCCCAGCATTTT. Its translation is CATDRHRGGQPQHF.

In this sample, this clonotype turned up a few times. The chain uses TRBV29-1 and TRBJ2-2, with TRBD2 matching 8 bases. V gave up 7 bases and J gave up 4 bases; unmatched junction bases: 8. Per the germline V gene, CDR1 is SQVTM and CDR2 is ANQGSEA. The CDR3 runs to 14 residues. In DNA form, the CDR3 reads TGCAGCGGATGGGTTAGCGGGGCCACCGGGGAGCTGTTTTTT. This encodes CSGWVSGATGELFF.

In this sample, this clonotype turned up once. The chain combines TRBV7-9 with TRBJ2-7; D may match TRBD1 or TRBD2 (6 bases each). Germline CDR1 SEHNR, CDR2 FQNEAQ (reference sequence). This CDR3 has 14 residues. With 4 bases removed from V and 13 bases from J, the gap between germline ends came to 23 bases. CDR3 loop: CASSSVAGQRDVYF. DNA of the CDR3: TGTGCCAGCAGCTCAGTCGCGGGACAACGGGACGTCTACTTC.

The V call is TRBV7-3, the J call TRBJ2-2, with D possibly matching TRBD2 (5 bases). V lost 0 bases to trimming and J lost 0 bases, with 11 bases between them. The CDR3 is 17 amino acids. From germline, CDR1 is SGHTA and CDR2 FQGTGA. The DNA of the CDR3 is TGTGCCAGCAGCTTAACAGCTACCGGGACGAACACCGGGGAGCTGTTTTTT. It specifies CASSLTATGTNTGELFF.

The sample holds a few counts of this clonotype. This chain uses TRBV5-1 with TRBJ1-6; D call uncertain. The ends were cut back, 0 bases at V and 10 bases at J, with 14 bases in the middle. This CDR3 is built from 15 residues. Germline CDR1 is SGHRS and CDR2 is YFSETQ. The CDR3 nucleotides read TGCGCCAGCAGCTTGGCTGAGGTTCTCGGCTCACCCCTCCACTTT. Its translation is CASSLAEVLGSPLHF.

The V call is TRBV29-1, the J call TRBJ1-5; TRBD1 might be the D (5 bases). This CDR3 comprises 13 residues. Between the trimmed V and J ends, which lost 4 bases and 2 bases, there was a span of 9 bases. Germline V gives CDR1 SQVTM, CDR2 ANQGSEA. CDR3 region: CSVGDAGNQPQHF. The CDR3 nucleotides read TGCAGCGTTGGGGACGCTGGCAATCAGCCCCAGCATTTT.

This clonotype was counted ten times or more. The chain carries TRBV20-1 and TRBJ2-5, with D unresolved. The CDR3 totals 11 residues. Trimming cost V 3 bases and J 2 bases, with 4 bases left between them. Germline lookup yields CDR1 DFQATT and CDR2 SNEGSKA (reference sequence). The CDR3 reads CSARPQETQYF. The DNA for the CDR3 is TGCAGTGCTAGGCCGCAAGAGACCCAGTACTTC.

Many counts were recorded for this clonotype. The chain employs TRBV19 and TRBJ2-7; a weak D match, TRBD2 (7 bases). The CDR3 covers 13 residues. From germline, CDR1 is LNHDA and CDR2 SQIVND (reference sequence). The V and J ends lost 4 bases and 7 bases respectively, with 14 bases between them. The CDR3 loop is CASSTRGLREQYF. The CDR3 nucleotides read TGTGCCAGTAGTACCAGGGGACTACGAGAGCAGTACTTC.

This clonotype was found many times. This chain uses TRBV10-1 with TRBJ2-5, with D unclear. V was pared by 11 bases and J by 5 bases, with 21 bases between. From germline, CDR1 is WNHNN and CDR2 SYGVQD (reference sequence). This CDR3 is 14 amino acids long. The CDR3: CAGLRRSQGETQYF. The CDR3 bases are TGCGCCGGCCTCCGGAGAAGTCAAGGGGAGACCCAGTACTTC.

V gene TRBV20-1 combines with J gene TRBJ1-1; no firm D call. The CDR3 runs 13 residues. Trimming stripped 1 base from V and 1 base from J, with 7 bases between. Germline CDR1 is DFQATT and CDR2 is SNEGSKA (reference sequence). CDR3: CSARGPENTEAFF. CDR3 DNA sequence: TGCAGTGCTAGAGGACCAGAGAACACTGAAGCTTTCTTT.

The gene calls are TRBV7-9 and TRBJ1-1; D is ambiguous. Trimming removed 1 base from V and 6 bases from J, with 12 bases in between. CDR3 size: 14 residues. Germline values: CDR1 SEHNR, CDR2 FQNEAQ (reference sequence). CDR3: CASSLGMNRPEAFF. DNA of the CDR3: TGTGCCAGCAGCTTAGGCATGAATCGTCCTGAAGCTTTCTTT.

This clonotype was observed many times. The chain has TRBV24-1 and TRBJ2-5; TRBD2 matches at 9 bases. The CDR3 consists of 16 residues. The junction had 9 bases not matched to a gene; V was cut back by 4 bases and J by 4 bases. Germline lookup yields CDR1 KGHDR and CDR2 SFDVKD. The DNA of the CDR3 is TGTGCCACCAGTGACTATGAAGCGGGAGGTGGAGAGACCCAGTACTTC. Protein product: CATSDYEAGGGETQYF.

The table lists this clonotype with many counts. This rearrangement joins TRBV9 to TRBJ2-5; D call uncertain. The germline V gene encodes CDR1 SGDLS and CDR2 YYNGEE. This CDR3 contains 14 residues. V was trimmed by 4 bases and J by 3 bases, leaving 13 bases between them. CDR3 nucleotides: TGTGCCAGCAGCCCCCGGACCGGAAAAGAGACCCAGTACTTC. It encodes CASSPRTGKETQYF.

This clonotype was counted between two and nine times. The V gene is TRBV15, the J gene TRBJ2-7, with a tentative D call TRBD2 (6 bases). Trimming removed 0 bases at V and 1 base at J, with 10 bases between. The CDR3 loop spans 15 amino acids. From germline, CDR1 is LNHNV and CDR2 YYDKDF (reference sequence). The CDR3 is CATSRERGPSYEQYF. CDR3 nucleotides: TGTGCCACCAGCAGAGAGCGGGGCCCATCCTACGAGCAGTACTTC.

About this clonotype: A much larger clone differs from this one at a single base, so this may be a read error. V usage is TRBV19 and J usage is TRBJ1-1, with 7 bases fitting TRBD1. The CDR3 sequence is 13 residues long. V gave up 3 bases and J gave up 7 bases; unmatched junction bases: 5. Germline-derived CDR1 and CDR2 are LNHDA and SQIVND (reference sequence). The CDR3 loop is CASSIGTDNEAFF. The CDR3 DNA follows: TGTGCCAGTAGTATTGGGACAGATAATGAAGCTTTCTTT.

This clonotype was recorded a few times. This chain joins TRBV10-3 and TRBJ2-7; tentative D call: TRBD2 (6 bases). V lost 11 bases, J lost 1 base, and 15 bases lay in between. The CDR3 has 13 residues. The germline V gene encodes CDR1 ENHRY and CDR2 SYGVKD. This CDR3 reads CAARESWSYEQYF. The CDR3 coding sequence is TGTGCCGCACGGGAGTCGTGGTCCTACGAGCAGTACTTC.

This clonotype was found many times. The chain uses TRBV20-1 and TRBJ1-3; 8 nucleotides align to TRBD1. The ends lost 3 bases at V and 2 bases at J; junction bases unmatched: 3. Germline-derived CDR1 and CDR2 are DFQATT and SNEGSKA (reference sequence). The CDR3 spans 14 residues. CDR3 sequence (DNA): TGCAGTGCTAGTCCCAGGGGGCCTGGAAACACCATATATTTT. Translation gives CSASPRGPGNTIYF.

The V and J genes are TRBV5-6 and TRBJ2-6; 12 bases are shared with TRBD2. V lost 4 bases, J lost 0 bases, and 5 bases stayed unmatched. The CDR3 is made up of 18 amino acids. Germline CDR1 reads SGHDT; CDR2 reads YYEEEE. CDR3 in DNA: TGTGCCAGCAGCCGACTAGCGGGGGCCAACTCTGGGGCCAACGTCCTGACTTTC. As protein: CASSRLAGANSGANVLTF.

In the case of this clonotype: At one of its ends the junction is not consistent with the germline gene, which may arise from a read error. The chain couples TRBV7-9 to TRBJ1-1, with TRBD1 matching 10 bases. The CDR3 loop spans 14 amino acids. The germline V gene has CDR1 SEHNR and CDR2 FQNEAQ (reference sequence). In DNA form, the CDR3 reads TGCGCCAGCAGCCAGACCGGGACAGGGGACGAAGCTTTCTTT. Protein sequence: CASSQTGTGDEAFF.

This clonotype was seen only once. The gene calls are TRBV15 and TRBJ2-7, with a tentative D call TRBD1 (6 bases). V lost 3 bases and J lost 2, with 14 bases in between. Germline-derived CDR1 and CDR2 are LNHNV and YYDKDF (reference sequence). The length of the CDR3 is 15 residues. The CDR3 region is CATSSLGQITYEQYF. The CDR3 bases are TGTGCCACCAGCAGCCTAGGACAGATAACCTACGAGCAGTACTTC.

This clonotype was detected ten times or more. The chain employs TRBV29-1 and TRBJ2-5, with D possibly matching TRBD1 (5 bases). The CDR3 is 14 residues long. V was shortened by 0 bases and J by 2 bases, with 10 bases between the two germline ends. Germline V CDR1 and CDR2: SQVTM, ANQGSEA. In DNA, the CDR3 is TGCAGCGTTGAAGAGGGTACAGGACAAGAGACCCAGTACTTC. Translation gives CSVEEGTGQETQYF. Based on the CDR3 plus reference TRBV29-1 and TRBJ2-5, the full variable domain is SAVISQKPSRDICQRGTSLTIQCQVDSQVTMMFWYRQQPGQSLTLIATANQGSEATYESGFVIDKFPISRPNLTFSTLTVSNMSPEDSSIYLCSVEEGTGQETQYFGPGTRLLVL.

Details on this clonotype: Compared with germline, one end of the junction differs, possibly owing to a read error. The V gene is TRBV7-9, the J gene TRBJ1-3, with a weak D call TRBD1 (5 bases). Looked up from germline, CDR1 is SEHNR and CDR2 is FQNEAQ (reference sequence). This CDR3 is built from 13 residues. The chain's CDR3 is CASSPGEANTIYF. The CDR3 DNA reads as TGCGCCAGCAGCCCGGGGGAGGCGAACACCATATATTTT.

The V and J genes are TRBV20-1 and TRBJ2-2, with D possibly matching TRBD2 (5 bases). Germline CDR1 and CDR2: DFQATT and SNEGSKA (reference sequence). The CDR3 has 12 residues. Trimming stripped 3 bases from V and 5 bases from J, with 7 bases between. Written as DNA, the CDR3 is TGCAGTGCTAGGAGGGAGACCGGGGAGCTGTTTTTT. Translation gives CSARRETGELFF.

This clonotype has ten or more counts. This chain joins TRBV2 and TRBJ1-1; maybe TRBD1 (5 bases). This CDR3 comprises 13 residues. From germline, CDR1 is SNHLY and CDR2 FYNNEI. V lost 9 bases, J lost 0 bases, and 11 bases lay in between. The CDR3 protein is CARRRDLNTEAFF. As DNA, the CDR3 is TGTGCCAGGAGACGGGACCTGAACACTGAAGCTTTCTTT.

This clonotype showed up many times. The chain joins TRBV5-1 to TRBJ2-7; 9 positions agree with TRBD1. Looked up from germline, CDR1 is SGHRS and CDR2 is YFSETQ. CDR3 length equals 15 residues. The J segment lost 5 bases and the V segment lost 1 base, leaving 7 bases of the junction unmatched. For the CDR3, the DNA is TGCGCCAGCAGCTTGAGCGGGACAGGGTTCGACGAGCAGTACTTC. It specifies CASSLSGTGFDEQYF.

This chain joins TRBV6-1 and TRBJ2-2; the match to TRBD2 covers 12 bases. CDR1 is MNHNS and CDR2 is SASEGT in the germline V gene. Trimming removed 8 bases from V and 0 bases from J; junction bases left unmatched: 4. The CDR3 sequence is 16 residues long. This CDR3 is CASSRTSGTNTGELFF. CDR3 nucleotide sequence: TGTGCCAGCTCCCGGACTAGCGGGACGAACACCGGGGAGCTGTTTTTT.

The genes are TRBV7-2 and TRBJ2-5; 13 nucleotides match TRBD2. CDR1 and CDR2 (germline): SGHTA, FQGNSA. The J segment lost 5 bases and the V segment lost 6 bases, leaving 15 bases of the junction unmatched. This CDR3 contains 18 residues. This CDR3 is CASSEAKLAGGPLETQYF. Written as DNA, the CDR3 is TGTGCCAGCAGTGAAGCGAAACTAGCGGGGGGGCCGTTGGAGACCCAGTACTTC.

The table lists this clonotype with many counts. The V gene is TRBV7-8, the J gene TRBJ2-5, with a weak D call TRBD2 (5 bases). The CDR3 runs 14 residues. Germline V gene data show CDR1 as SGHVS and CDR2 as FQNEAQ. V lost 8 bases, J lost 5 bases, and 18 bases lay in between. The CDR3 DNA reads TGTGCCAGCTCCCCTACCCGGGGATACGAGACCCAGTACTTC. Amino acids: CASSPTRGYETQYF.

This clonotype was seen many times. V usage is TRBV15 and J usage is TRBJ1-1; 7 bases are shared with TRBD1. The CDR3 contains 15 residues. The V gene end was trimmed by 2 bases and the J gene end by 6 bases; junction bases not matched to a gene: 9. Per the germline V gene, CDR1 is LNHNV and CDR2 is YYDKDF (reference sequence). CDR3 in DNA: TGTGCCACCAGCAGACCAGACACAGGGGAGGCTGAAGCTTTCTTT. Its translation is CATSRPDTGEAEAFF.

The chain links TRBV19 to TRBJ1-4; unclear D gene. The germline gives CDR1 LNHDA, CDR2 SQIVND (reference sequence). The CDR3 has 16 amino acids. Trimming removed 5 bases at V and 0 bases at J, with 13 bases between. CDR3 sequence: CASSQNPRATNEKLFF. Written as DNA, the CDR3 is TGTGCCAGTAGTCAGAATCCCCGGGCAACTAATGAAAAACTGTTTTTT.

This clonotype was seen more than once but under ten times. The genes are TRBV6-1 and TRBJ1-1, with a tentative D call TRBD1 (6 bases). The germline gives CDR1 MNHNS, CDR2 SASEGT. Trimming shortened V by 7 bases and J by 1 base, and 16 bases separated the two germline ends. This CDR3 contains 15 residues. CDR3 amino acids: CASITRGQPNTEAFF. The CDR3 region has the DNA TGTGCCAGCATAACCAGAGGACAGCCGAACACTGAAGCTTTCTTT.